This T cell receptor beta chain was sequenced during a study of control samples from healthy donors and cancer patients. Data came from immunoSEQ multiplex PCR; TCRdb stores just in-frame clones and leaves some out. This table has around 130,000 clones, roughly 90% appearing once. This clone turned up a few times. Specimen: blood. This TCR came from a man aged 45-60 years in good health.

The CDR3: CATSDQGSGGPTDTQYF. CDR3 bases: TGTGCCACCAGTGATCAGGGTAGCGGGGGACCCACAGATACGCAGTATTTT. The genes are TRBV24-1 and TRBJ2-3; 9 nucleotides match TRBD2. The V gene's germline CDR1 is KGHDR and CDR2 SFDVKD. The CDR3 has 17 amino acids. With 3 bases clipped from V and 2 bases from J, the junction kept 8 bases outside the gene matches.